These 26 T cell receptor beta chains were all obtained from the same sample, sequenced in a study of control samples from healthy donors and cancer patients. Clones were read by immunoSEQ multiplex PCR, and TCRdb kept only the in-frame ones, dropping some. The table shows around 140,000 clones, with more than 85% occurring only once. The sequencing sample was made of blood. These receptors were obtained from a man younger than 40 in good health.

This sequence joins TRBV20-1 and TRBJ1-5, with TRBD1 as a possible D gene (5 bases). Per the germline V gene, CDR1 is DFQATT and CDR2 is SNEGSKA (reference sequence). The germline V and J ends were trimmed by 3 bases and 3 bases, with 12 bases remaining between them. The CDR3 spans 14 residues. This chain's CDR3 is CSASRGGDNQPQHF. The DNA of the CDR3 is TGCAGTGCTAGTAGGGGAGGCGACAATCAGCCCCAGCATTTT.

In the case of this clone: Mismatch with germline at one junction end may stem from a read error. V is TRBV19 and J is TRBJ1-1; D gene uncertain. The CDR3 sequence is 16 residues long. The germline V gene encodes CDR1 LNHDA and CDR2 SQIVND (reference sequence). Here the CDR3 reads CASSITNTVMNAEAFF. The CDR3 coding sequence is TGTGCCAGTAGTATAACGAACACCGTCATGAACGCTGAAGCTTTCTTT.

This rearrangement joins TRBV5-4 to TRBJ1-1, with TRBD1 as a possible D gene (5 bases). V lost 2 bases, J lost 3 bases, and 11 bases lay in between. Germline-derived CDR1 and CDR2 are SGHNT and YYREEE (reference sequence). This CDR3 region has 14 residues. CDR3 amino acids: CASSFPGRDTEAFF. The DNA of the CDR3 is TGTGCCAGCAGCTTCCCAGGGAGGGACACTGAAGCTTTCTTT.

The V call is TRBV29-1, the J call TRBJ1-2; no firm D call. V lost 6 bases to trimming and J lost 4 bases, with 12 bases between them. This CDR3 has 12 amino acids. Germline assignment: CDR1 SQVTM and CDR2 ANQGSEA. Written as DNA, the CDR3 is TGCAGCGTGTCGGACGGTCCCTATGGCTACACCTTC. The encoded protein is CSVSDGPYGYTF.

J is TRBJ2-3 and V is TRBV12-2. TRBV12-2 is annotated as a pseudogene. This CDR3 is 18 amino acids long. CDR3 protein: CASRSHYPGTRVWYTQYF. CDR3 DNA sequence: TGTGCAAGTCGCTCCCATTATCCCGGGACCCGGGTCTGGTATACGCAGTATTTT.

The gene calls are TRBV6-1 and TRBJ2-5, with D hard to call. The ends were cut back, 3 bases at V and 5 bases at J, with 10 bases in the middle. Germline V lookup: CDR1 MNHNS, CDR2 SASEGT. This CDR3 comprises 13 residues. The CDR3 loop is CASSEGRRETQYF. For the CDR3, the DNA is TGTGCCAGCAGTGAGGGCCGCCGGGAGACCCAGTACTTC.

The genes are TRBV6-5 and TRBJ1-2, with TRBD1 as a possible D gene (5 bases). Germline-derived CDR1 and CDR2 are MNHEY and SVGAGI. V lost 5 bases to trimming and J lost 0 bases, with 13 bases between them. This CDR3 spans 15 amino acids. In nucleotides, the CDR3 is TGTGCCAGCAGTACGGGGGACCCAGCTAACTATGGCTACACCTTC. It encodes CASSTGDPANYGYTF.

The V call is TRBV6-5, the J call TRBJ2-3; TRBD2 matches 7 bases. With 6 bases clipped from V and 1 base from J, the junction kept 7 bases outside the gene matches. The CDR3 spans 15 residues. Germline V CDR1 and CDR2: MNHEY, SVGAGI. CDR3 region: CASRGLLTRTDTQYF. The CDR3 coding sequence is TGTGCCAGCAGGGGACTATTGACCCGCACAGATACGCAGTATTTT.

This chain links TRBV7-9 with TRBJ1-2; TRBD1 matches at 10 bases. Germline V gene data show CDR1 as SEHNR and CDR2 as FQNEAQ (reference sequence). The V gene end was trimmed by 5 bases and the J gene end by 2 bases; junction bases not matched to a gene: 5. The CDR3 is 15 amino acids. The CDR3 is CASSLMGQGNYGYTF. The CDR3, as DNA: TGTGCCAGCAGCCTCATGGGACAGGGGAACTATGGCTACACCTTC.

This chain uses TRBV9 with TRBJ1-5; D remains ambiguous. V was shortened by 2 bases and J by 0 bases, with 6 bases between the two germline ends. This CDR3 is built from 14 residues. CDR1 is SGDLS, CDR2 YYNGEE, per germline. The CDR3 bases are TGTGCCAGCAGCGTGGGGAATAGCAATCAGCCCCAGCATTTT. It encodes CASSVGNSNQPQHF.

In this sample, this clone turned up a few times. J is TRBJ1-5 and V is TRBV12-5; D ambiguous. From germline, CDR1 is LGHNT and CDR2 FRNRAP. The CDR3 totals 15 residues. V lost 7 bases and J lost 2, with 15 bases in between. CDR3 DNA: TGTGCTAGTGCCCTTAACCTCGGGGGCAATCAGCCCCAGCATTTT. Protein sequence: CASALNLGGNQPQHF.

This clone has a single count. V and J are TRBV24-1 and TRBJ2-2, with D maybe TRBD1 (7 bases). Germline V gene lookup returns CDR1 KGHDR and CDR2 SFDVKD. The CDR3 sequence is 13 residues long. Trimming took 7 bases from V and 5 from J, leaving 10 bases between them. CDR3 in amino acids: CATRSGGTGELFF. DNA of the CDR3: TGTGCCACCAGGTCAGGGGGGACCGGGGAGCTGTTTTTT.

The chain has TRBV15 and TRBJ2-7; D ambiguous. The CDR3 covers 13 residues. V was pared by 2 bases and J by 4 bases, with 9 bases between. CDR1 is LNHNV and CDR2 is YYDKDF in the germline V gene (reference sequence). CDR3 sequence: CATSRLQRYEQYF. The CDR3 nucleotides read TGTGCCACCAGCAGATTACAGAGGTACGAGCAGTACTTC.

The chain links TRBV11-2 to TRBJ1-1; TRBD1 is a possible D gene (6 bases). V was trimmed by 3 bases and J by 4 bases, leaving 12 bases between them. Germline CDR1 SGHAT, CDR2 FQNNGV. The CDR3 covers 14 residues. DNA for the CDR3: TGTGCCAGCAGCTTCGGCACAGGGACCACTGAAGCTTTCTTT. The encoded protein is CASSFGTGTTEAFF. The complete variable domain, with remaining parts taken from reference TRBV11-2 and TRBJ1-1, reads EAGVAQSPRYKIIEKRQSVAFWCNPISGHATLYWYQQILGQGPKLLIQFQNNGVVDDSQLPKDRFSAERLKGVDSTLKIQPAKLEDSAVYLCASSFGTGTTEAFFGQGTRLTVV.

The chain carries TRBV2 and TRBJ2-4; D is uncertain. This CDR3 is 15 amino acids long. V was shortened by 2 bases and J by 3 bases, with 11 bases between the two germline ends. Germline values: CDR1 SNHLY, CDR2 FYNNEI. The CDR3 sequence is CASSERAALKNIQYF. For the CDR3, the DNA is TGTGCCAGCAGTGAAAGGGCAGCTCTCAAAAACATTCAGTACTTC.

The V gene is TRBV28, the J gene TRBJ1-3; D ambiguous. Germline values: CDR1 MDHEN, CDR2 SYDVKM. V lost 7 bases and J 0 bases, leaving 10 bases between the germline ends. CDR3 length: 14 residues. The CDR3 here is CASTEAGSGNTIYF. In DNA form, the CDR3 reads TGTGCCAGCACCGAAGCTGGCTCTGGAAACACCATATATTTT.

The genes are TRBV14 and TRBJ2-1, with TRBD1 identical over 8 bases. The CDR3 consists of 16 residues. J gave up 0 bases and V 1 base, and 2 bases lay outside the gene matches. The germline V gene encodes CDR1 SGHDN and CDR2 FVKESK. In DNA, the CDR3 is TGTGCCAGCAGCCAAGGAACAGGGGGCTCCTACAATGAGCAGTTCTTC. It encodes CASSQGTGGSYNEQFF.

The chain combines TRBV28 with TRBJ2-7; D might be TRBD2 (6 bases). Germline CDR1 reads MDHEN; CDR2 reads SYDVKM. The CDR3 totals 15 residues. Trimming removed 7 bases at V and 3 bases at J, with 19 bases between. DNA of the CDR3: TGTGCCAGCACCTCCTTGGGCGGAGGGATCTACGAGCAGTACTTC. Translated: CASTSLGGGIYEQYF.

This clone was counted once. This chain links TRBV19 with TRBJ1-2, with TRBD1 matching 7 bases. V lost 3 bases to trimming and J lost 8 bases; unmatched junction nucleotides: 6. This CDR3 has 13 residues. CDR1 is LNHDA, CDR2 SQIVND, per germline (reference sequence). CDR3 bases: TGTGCCAGTAGTATCGACAGGGTGGGAGGCTACACCTTC. Protein: CASSIDRVGGYTF.

The CDR3 is CAISEDRDRGRGPNSLHF. CDR3 in DNA: TGTGCCATCAGTGAGGACCGGGACAGGGGGAGAGGGCCTAACTCCCTCCACTTT. This chain connects TRBV10-3 to TRBJ1-6, with 11 bases aligning to TRBD1. V shed 2 bases, J shed 14 bases, and the junction held 17 bases outside the gene matches. Germline loops: CDR1 ENHRY, CDR2 SYGVKD. CDR3 length: 18 amino acids.

The V gene is TRBV7-2, the J gene TRBJ1-5; D unclear. Germline CDR1 and CDR2: SGHTA and FQGNSA. The CDR3 consists of 15 residues. Trimming took off 2 bases at V and 5 bases at J, with 13 bases between the two ends. For the CDR3, the DNA is TGTGCCAGCAGCTTATTTCTCTCACGGGATCAGCCCCAGCATTTT. It is translated as CASSLFLSRDQPQHF.

The CDR3 here is CASSFGGGTEAFF. DNA of the CDR3: TGTGCCAGCAGTTTTGGGGGCGGCACTGAAGCTTTCTTT. The chain couples TRBV28 to TRBJ1-1, with a possible D match to TRBD1 (6 bases). The germline V gene has CDR1 MDHEN and CDR2 SYDVKM. V was clipped by 3 bases and J by 4 bases, with 9 bases between them. This CDR3 region has 13 residues.

The V gene is TRBV29-1, the J gene TRBJ2-7; 8 bases map to TRBD1. V shed 3 bases, J shed 3 bases, and the junction held 7 bases outside the gene matches. The CDR3 is 14 residues long. Germline CDR1 and CDR2: SQVTM and ANQGSEA. The CDR3 nucleotides read TGCAGCGTTGAGGGGACAGGAGCCGGCTACGAGCAGTACTTC. Its protein product is CSVEGTGAGYEQYF.

The genes are TRBV19 and TRBJ1-1; D uncertain. Germline CDR1 LNHDA, CDR2 SQIVND (reference sequence). The CDR3 length is 12 residues. Trimming shortened V by 3 bases and J by 4 bases, and 6 bases separated the two germline ends. The CDR3 DNA follows: TGTGCCAGTAGTATGGGTATCACTGAAGCTTTCTTT. Translation: CASSMGITEAFF.

The chain links TRBV6-5 to TRBJ1-6; D gene unclear. Between the trimmed V and J ends, which lost 5 bases and 10 bases, there was a span of 12 bases. Germline values: CDR1 MNHEY, CDR2 SVGAGI. The CDR3 sequence is 13 residues long. Here the CDR3 reads CASSNPGGSPLHF. As DNA, the CDR3 is TGTGCCAGCAGTAACCCCGGCGGGTCACCCCTCCACTTT.

This clone was recorded once. The V call is TRBV7-3, the J call TRBJ2-7; 9 bases match TRBD2. V shed 5 bases, J shed 4 bases, and the junction held 12 bases outside the gene matches. Germline V gene sequence: CDR1 SGHTA, CDR2 FQGTGA. There are 16 residues in the CDR3. For the CDR3, the DNA is TGTGCCAGCAGCCCGGGCCCAGCGGGGGGACTTTACGAGCAGTACTTC. Translated, it gives CASSPGPAGGLYEQYF.